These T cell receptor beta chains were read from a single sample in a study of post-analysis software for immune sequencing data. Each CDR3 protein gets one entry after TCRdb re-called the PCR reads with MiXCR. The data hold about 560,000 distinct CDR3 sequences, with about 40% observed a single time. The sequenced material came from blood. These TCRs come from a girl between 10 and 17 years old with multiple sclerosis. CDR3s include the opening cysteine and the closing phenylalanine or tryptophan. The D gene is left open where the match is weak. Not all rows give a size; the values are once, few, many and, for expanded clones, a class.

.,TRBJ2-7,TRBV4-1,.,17,CASSQEAPGRVGYEQYF,TGCGCCAGCAGCCAAGAAGCCCCAGGGCGAGTTGGGTACGAGCAGTACTTC
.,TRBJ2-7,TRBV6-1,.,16,CASSEAYGTASYEQYF,TGTGCCAGCAGTGAAGCCTATGGGACGGCCTCCTACGAGCAGTACTTC
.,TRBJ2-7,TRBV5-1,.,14,CASNWGSVTYEQYF,TGCGCCAGCAACTGGGGCTCGGTAACCTACGAGCAGTACTTC
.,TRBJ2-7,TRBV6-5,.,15,CASSYSIGTPYEQYF,TGTGCCAGCAGTTACTCGATCGGGACCCCCTACGAGCAGTACTTC
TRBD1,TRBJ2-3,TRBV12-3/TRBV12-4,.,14,CATKGDRSTDTQYF,TGTGCCACCAAAGGGGACAGGAGTACAGATACGCAGTATTTT
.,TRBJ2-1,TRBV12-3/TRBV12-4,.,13,CASSFGQERWRFF,TGTGCCAGCAGTTTTGGGCAGGAGCGTTGGCGGTTCTTC
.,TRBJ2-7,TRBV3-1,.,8,CYRAQQYF,TGTTATAGGGCCCAGCAGTACTTC
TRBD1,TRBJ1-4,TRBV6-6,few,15,CASSSDRVSNEKLFF,TGTGCCAGCAGTTCCGACAGGGTGTCGAATGAAAAACTGTTTTTT
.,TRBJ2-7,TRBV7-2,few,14,CASSLPGRVYEQYF,TGTGCCAGCAGCTTACCGGGACGAGTATACGAGCAGTACTTC
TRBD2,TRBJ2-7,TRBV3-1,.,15,CASSRRGAGGHEQYF,TGTGCCAGCAGCCGCCGGGGAGCGGGGGGCCACGAGCAGTACTTC
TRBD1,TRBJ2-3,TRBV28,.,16,CASSWGQGLIADTQYF,TGTGCCAGCAGTTGGGGACAGGGATTGATCGCAGATACGCAGTATTTT
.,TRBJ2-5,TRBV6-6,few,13,CASSYVIQETQYF,TGTGCCAGCAGTTACGTGATACAAGAGACCCAGTACTTC
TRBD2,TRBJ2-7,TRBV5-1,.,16,CASSSGAGGPTYEQYF,TGCGCCAGCAGCTCGGGAGCGGGGGGGCCAACCTACGAGCAGTACTTC